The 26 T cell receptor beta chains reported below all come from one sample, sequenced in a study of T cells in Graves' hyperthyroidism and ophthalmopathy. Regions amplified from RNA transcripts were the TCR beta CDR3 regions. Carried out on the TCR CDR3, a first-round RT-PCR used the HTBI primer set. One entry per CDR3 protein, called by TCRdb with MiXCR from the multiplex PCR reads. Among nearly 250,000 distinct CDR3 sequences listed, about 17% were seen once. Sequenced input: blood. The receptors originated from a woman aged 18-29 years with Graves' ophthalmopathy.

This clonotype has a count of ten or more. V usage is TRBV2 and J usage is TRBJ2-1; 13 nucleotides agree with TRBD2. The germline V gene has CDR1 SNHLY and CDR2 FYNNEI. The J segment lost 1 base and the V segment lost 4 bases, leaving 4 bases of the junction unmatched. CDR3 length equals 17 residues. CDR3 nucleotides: TGTGCCAGCAGTGCCAGGACTAGCGGGAGATCCTACAATGAGCAGTTCTTC. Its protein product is CASSARTSGRSYNEQFF. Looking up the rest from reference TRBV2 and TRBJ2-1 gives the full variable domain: EPEVTQTPSHQVTQMGQEVILRCVPISNHLYFYWYRQILGQKVEFLVSFYNNEISEKSEIFDDQFSVERPDGSNFTLKIRSTKLEDSAMYFCASSARTSGRSYNEQFFGPGTRLTVL.

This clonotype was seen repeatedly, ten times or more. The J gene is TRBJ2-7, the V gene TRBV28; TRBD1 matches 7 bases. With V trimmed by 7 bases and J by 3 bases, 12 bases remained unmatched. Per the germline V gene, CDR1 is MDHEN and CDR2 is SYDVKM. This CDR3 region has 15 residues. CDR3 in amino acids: CASNPDRARIYEQYF. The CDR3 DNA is TGTGCCAGCAACCCCGACAGGGCCCGGATCTACGAGCAGTACTTC.

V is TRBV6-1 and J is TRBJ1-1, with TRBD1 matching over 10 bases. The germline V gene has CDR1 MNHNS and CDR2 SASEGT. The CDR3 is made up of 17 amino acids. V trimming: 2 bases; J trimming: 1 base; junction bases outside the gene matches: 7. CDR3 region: CASSEMLTGGANTEAFF. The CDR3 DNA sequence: TGTGCCAGCAGTGAAATGTTGACAGGGGGCGCGAACACTGAAGCTTTCTTT.

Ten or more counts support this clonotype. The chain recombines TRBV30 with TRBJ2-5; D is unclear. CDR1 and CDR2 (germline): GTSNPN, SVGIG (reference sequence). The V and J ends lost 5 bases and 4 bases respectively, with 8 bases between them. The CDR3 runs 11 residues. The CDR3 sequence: CAWGVGETQYF. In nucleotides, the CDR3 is TGTGCCTGGGGGGTAGGAGAGACCCAGTACTTC.

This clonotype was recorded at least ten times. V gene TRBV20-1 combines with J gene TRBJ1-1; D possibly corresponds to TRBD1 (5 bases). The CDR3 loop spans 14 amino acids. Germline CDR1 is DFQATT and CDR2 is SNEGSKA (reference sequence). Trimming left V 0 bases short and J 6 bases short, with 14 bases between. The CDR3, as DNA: TGCAGTGCTAGAGATCCGGGTGAGGGGCCTGAAGCTTTCTTT. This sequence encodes CSARDPGEGPEAFF.

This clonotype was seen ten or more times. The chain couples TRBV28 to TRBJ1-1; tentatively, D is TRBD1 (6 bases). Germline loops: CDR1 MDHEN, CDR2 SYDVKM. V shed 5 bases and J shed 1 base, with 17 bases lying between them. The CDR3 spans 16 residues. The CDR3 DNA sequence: TGTGCCAGCAGTCCCAAACCGGGGGCTGGGAACACTGAAGCTTTCTTT. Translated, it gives CASSPKPGAGNTEAFF.

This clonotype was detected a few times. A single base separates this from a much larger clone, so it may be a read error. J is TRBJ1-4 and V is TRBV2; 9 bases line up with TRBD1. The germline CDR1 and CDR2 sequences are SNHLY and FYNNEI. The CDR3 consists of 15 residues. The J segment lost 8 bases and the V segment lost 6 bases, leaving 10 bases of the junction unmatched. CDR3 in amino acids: CASRRASQGAEKLFF. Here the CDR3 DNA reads TGTGCCAGCAGAAGAGCCTCACAGGGGGCGGAAAAACTGTTTTTT.

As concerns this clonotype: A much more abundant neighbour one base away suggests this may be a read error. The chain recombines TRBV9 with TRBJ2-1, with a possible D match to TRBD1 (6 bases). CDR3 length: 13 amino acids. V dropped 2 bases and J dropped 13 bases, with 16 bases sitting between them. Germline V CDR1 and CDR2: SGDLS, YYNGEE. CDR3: CASSVTGIETQFF. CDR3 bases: TGTGCCAGCAGCGTTACAGGGATCGAGACCCAGTTCTTC.

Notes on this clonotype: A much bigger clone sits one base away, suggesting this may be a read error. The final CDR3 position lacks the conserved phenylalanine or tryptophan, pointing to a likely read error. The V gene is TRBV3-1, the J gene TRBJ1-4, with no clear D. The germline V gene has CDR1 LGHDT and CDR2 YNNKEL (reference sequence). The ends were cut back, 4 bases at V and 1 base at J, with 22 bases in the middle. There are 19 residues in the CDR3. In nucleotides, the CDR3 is TGTGCCAGCAGCCGAGGCCATGGGGTCTACTTGCAAACTAATGAAAAACTGTTTTCT. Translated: CASSRGHGVYLQTNEKLFS.

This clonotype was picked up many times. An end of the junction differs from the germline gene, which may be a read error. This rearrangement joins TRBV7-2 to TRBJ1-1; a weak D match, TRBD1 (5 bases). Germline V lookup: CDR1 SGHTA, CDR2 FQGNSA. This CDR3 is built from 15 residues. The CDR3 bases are TGTGCCAGCAGCCTTCAAACTGGGGGGGGTTCCCCGTGGATCTTT. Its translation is CASSLQTGGGSPWIF.

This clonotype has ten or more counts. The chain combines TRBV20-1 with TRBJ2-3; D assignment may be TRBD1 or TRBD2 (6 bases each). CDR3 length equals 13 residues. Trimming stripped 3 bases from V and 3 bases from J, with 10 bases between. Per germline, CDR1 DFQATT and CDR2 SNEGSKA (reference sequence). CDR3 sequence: CSASQGRTDTQYF. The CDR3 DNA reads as TGCAGTGCTAGTCAGGGGAGGACAGATACGCAGTATTTT.

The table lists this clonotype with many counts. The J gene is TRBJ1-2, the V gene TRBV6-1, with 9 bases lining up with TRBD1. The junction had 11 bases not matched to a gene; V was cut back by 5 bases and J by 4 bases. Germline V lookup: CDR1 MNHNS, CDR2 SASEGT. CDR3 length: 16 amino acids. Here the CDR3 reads CASSSRLDRGSYGYTF. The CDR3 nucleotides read TGTGCCAGCAGTTCACGCCTGGACAGGGGAAGCTATGGCTACACCTTC.

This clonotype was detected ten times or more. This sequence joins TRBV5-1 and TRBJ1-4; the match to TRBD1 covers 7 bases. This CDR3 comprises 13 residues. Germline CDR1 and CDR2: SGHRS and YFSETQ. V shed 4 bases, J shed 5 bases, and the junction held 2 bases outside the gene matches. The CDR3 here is CASSTGQNEKLFF. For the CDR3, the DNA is TGCGCCAGCAGCACGGGACAGAATGAAAAACTGTTTTTT.

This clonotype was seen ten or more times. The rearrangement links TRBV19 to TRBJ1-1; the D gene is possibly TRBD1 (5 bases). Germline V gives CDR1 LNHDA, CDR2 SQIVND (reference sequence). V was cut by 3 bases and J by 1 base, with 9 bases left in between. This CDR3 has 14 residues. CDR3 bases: TGTGCCAGTAGTATGGGGGGTACGAACACTGAAGCTTTCTTT. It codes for CASSMGGTNTEAFF.

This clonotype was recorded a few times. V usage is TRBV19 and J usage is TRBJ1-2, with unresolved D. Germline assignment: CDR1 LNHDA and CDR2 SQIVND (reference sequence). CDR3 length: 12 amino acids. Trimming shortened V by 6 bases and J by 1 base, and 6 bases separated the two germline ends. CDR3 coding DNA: TGTGCCAGTAGGTCGGGTAACTATGGCTACACCTTC. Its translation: CASRSGNYGYTF.

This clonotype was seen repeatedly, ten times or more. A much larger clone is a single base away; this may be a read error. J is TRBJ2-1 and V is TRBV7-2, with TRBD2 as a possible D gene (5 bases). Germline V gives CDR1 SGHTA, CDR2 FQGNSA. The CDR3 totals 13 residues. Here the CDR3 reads CACSFGIKDEQFF. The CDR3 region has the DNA TGTGCCTGCAGCTTCGGGATTAAGGATGAGCAGTTCTTC.

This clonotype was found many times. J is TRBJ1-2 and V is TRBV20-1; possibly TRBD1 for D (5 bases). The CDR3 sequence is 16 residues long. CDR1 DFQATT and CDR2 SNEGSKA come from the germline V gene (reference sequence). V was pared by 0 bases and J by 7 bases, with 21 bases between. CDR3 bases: TGCAGTGCTAGAGATGGCGCGGGACTCGGAGGCAGTGGCTACACCTTC. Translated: CSARDGAGLGGSGYTF.

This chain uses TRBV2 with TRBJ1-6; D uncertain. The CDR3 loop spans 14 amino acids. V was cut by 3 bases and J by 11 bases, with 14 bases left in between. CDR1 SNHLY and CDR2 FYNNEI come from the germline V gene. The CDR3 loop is CASSEVGDQTPLHF. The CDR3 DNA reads TGTGCCAGCAGTGAGGTTGGGGATCAGACACCCCTCCACTTT.

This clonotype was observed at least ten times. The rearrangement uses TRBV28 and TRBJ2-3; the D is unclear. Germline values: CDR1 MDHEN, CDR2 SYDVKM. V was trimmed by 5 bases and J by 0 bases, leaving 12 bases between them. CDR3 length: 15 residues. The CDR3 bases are TGTGCCAGCAGTCCTTGGACGGTTAGCACAGATACGCAGTATTTT. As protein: CASSPWTVSTDTQYF.

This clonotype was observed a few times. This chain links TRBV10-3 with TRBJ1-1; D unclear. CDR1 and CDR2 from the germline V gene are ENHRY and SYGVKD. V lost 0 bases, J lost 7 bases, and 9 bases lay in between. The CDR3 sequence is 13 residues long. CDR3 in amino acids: CAISESRRNEAFF. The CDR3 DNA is TGTGCCATCAGTGAGTCGAGGCGGAATGAAGCTTTCTTT.

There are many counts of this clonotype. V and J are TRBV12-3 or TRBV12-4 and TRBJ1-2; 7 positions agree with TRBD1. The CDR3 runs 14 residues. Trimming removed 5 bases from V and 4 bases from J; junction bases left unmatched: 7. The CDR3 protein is CASSVNRGFYGYTF. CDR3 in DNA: TGTGCCAGCAGTGTAAACAGGGGTTTCTATGGCTACACCTTC.

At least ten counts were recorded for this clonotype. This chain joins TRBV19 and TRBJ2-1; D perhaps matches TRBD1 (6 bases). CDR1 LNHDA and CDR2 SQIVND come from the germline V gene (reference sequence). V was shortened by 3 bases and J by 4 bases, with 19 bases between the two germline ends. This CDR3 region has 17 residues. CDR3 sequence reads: CASSIPIDRILYNEQFF. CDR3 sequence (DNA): TGTGCCAGTAGTATCCCCATCGACAGGATCTTGTACAATGAGCAGTTCTTC.

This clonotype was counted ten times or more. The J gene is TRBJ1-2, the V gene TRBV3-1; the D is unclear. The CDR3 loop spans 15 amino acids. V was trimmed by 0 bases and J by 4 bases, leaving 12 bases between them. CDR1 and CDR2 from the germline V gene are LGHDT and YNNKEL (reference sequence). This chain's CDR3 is CASSQEEMAIYGYTF. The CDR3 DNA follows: TGTGCCAGCAGCCAAGAAGAAATGGCCATCTATGGCTACACCTTC.

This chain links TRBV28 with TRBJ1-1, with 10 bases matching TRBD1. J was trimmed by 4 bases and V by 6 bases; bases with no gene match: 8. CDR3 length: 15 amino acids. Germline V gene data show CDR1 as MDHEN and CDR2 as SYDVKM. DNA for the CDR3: TGTGCCAGCAGAATCACGACAGGGGGCTTCACTGAAGCTTTCTTT. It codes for CASRITTGGFTEAFF.

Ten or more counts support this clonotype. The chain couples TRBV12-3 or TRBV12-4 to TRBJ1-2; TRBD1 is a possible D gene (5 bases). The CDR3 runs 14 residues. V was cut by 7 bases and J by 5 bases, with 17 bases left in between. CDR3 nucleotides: TGTGCCAGCACCCCCGGGGGGATGGGATATGGCTACACCTTC. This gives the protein CASTPGGMGYGYTF.

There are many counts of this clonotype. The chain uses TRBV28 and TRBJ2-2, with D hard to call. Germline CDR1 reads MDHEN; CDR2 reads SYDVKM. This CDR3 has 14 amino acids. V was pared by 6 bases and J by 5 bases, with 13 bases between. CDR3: CASRPGLETGELFF. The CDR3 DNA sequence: TGTGCCAGCAGGCCCGGCCTAGAGACCGGGGAGCTGTTTTTT.